This T cell receptor beta chain appears in the sequencing data of a study of blood T cell repertoires in COVID-19. Study in general: COVID-19 samples collected from the United States, Italy and Spain covered acute and convalescent phases. T cells, B-cell-depleted T cells, or PBMCs supplied cDNA or gDNA.

Per the original data handling: Counts of nucleated cells, estimated from reference gene primer amplification, were obtained. TCRdb's table, derived via immunoSEQ multiplex PCR, lists solely in-frame clones and lacks some. D and trimming come from the DNA, and the V and J calls and clone size come from that table. The profile shows some 30,000 clones, over 75% of them singletons. This CDR3 is 15 amino acids long. Deletions cut 0 bases from V and 6 bases from J, with 12 bases between. From germline, CDR1 is SGDLS and CDR2 YYNGEE. The sequenced sample was peripheral blood. This TCR was recovered from a man aged 55 to 69 with active COVID-19. The chain links TRBV9 to TRBJ1-4, with a possible D match to TRBD1 (6 bases). The CDR3 DNA reads TGTGCCAGCAGCGTAGGGGCAAGGGGGTATGAAAAACTGTTTTTT. This translates into CASSVGARGYEKLFF.